What follows are 14 T cell receptor beta chains derived from one specimen sequenced in a study of response to subunit inactivated influenza vaccine (dated by TCRdb to about 2018). Library preparation employed RT-PCR. Sequencer: Illumina HiSeq 2500. TCRdb redid the processing of the public reads, applying fastp at Q25 and MiXCR, and retained in-frame beta chains. Each CDR3 protein gets just one entry, which takes the most common genes and DNA from the rows behind it. The sample includes about 520,000 distinct CDR3 sequences, with approximately 9.9% observed a single time. Jointly, the top ten make up around 12% of the sample. This specimen's time point label, interpreted: more than 35 days after influenza vaccine administration. The sequences come from PBMCs from blood, collected more than 35 days after vaccination. These receptor sequences come from a man aged 45-65 years who received an inactivated influenza vaccine. Donor details come from another sample of the same person, matched by shared clones.

The chain recombines TRBV7-9 with TRBJ2-5; D call uncertain. V was shortened by 5 bases and J by 7 bases, with 11 bases between the two germline ends. The V gene's germline CDR1 is SEHNR and CDR2 FQNEAQ (reference sequence). This CDR3 spans 12 amino acids. This CDR3 reads CASSGTGPTQYF. The DNA of the CDR3 is TGTGCCAGCAGCGGAACCGGGCCGACCCAGTACTTC.

This clonotype was recorded at least ten times. The rearrangement uses TRBV15 and TRBJ2-1; a possible D gene is TRBD2 (6 bases). V lost 0 bases and J 12 bases, leaving 18 bases between the germline ends. The CDR3 consists of 15 residues. Germline V lookup: CDR1 LNHNV, CDR2 YYDKDF (reference sequence). The CDR3 spells CATSRDGSSGELQFF. The CDR3 bases are TGTGCCACCAGCAGAGACGGTTCCTCGGGGGAATTGCAGTTCTTC.

This clonotype was seen many times. V is TRBV29-1 and J is TRBJ2-3; D possibly corresponds to TRBD1 (6 bases). Germline CDR1 reads SQVTM; CDR2 reads ANQGSEA. Trimming removed 4 bases from V and 2 bases from J, with 16 bases in between. This CDR3 comprises 15 residues. The CDR3 spells CSVGGGGKPTDTQYF. The CDR3 coding sequence is TGCAGCGTTGGTGGGGGCGGAAAACCCACAGATACGCAGTATTTT.

This clonotype was recorded a few times. This rearrangement joins TRBV9 to TRBJ2-5; 7 nucleotides match TRBD2. V lost 4 bases, J lost 0 bases, and 6 bases stayed unmatched. The CDR3 is 15 residues long. Germline V gives CDR1 SGDLS, CDR2 YYNGEE. CDR3: CASSSAGGYQETQYF. For the CDR3, the DNA is TGTGCCAGCAGCTCCGCCGGGGGGTACCAAGAGACCCAGTACTTC.

This clonotype was detected ten times or more. The CDR3 protein is CSASRGRGLDEQFF. The DNA of the CDR3 is TGCAGTGCAAGTAGGGGCAGGGGGCTCGATGAGCAGTTCTTC. This chain joins TRBV20-1 and TRBJ2-1, with TRBD1 identical over 8 bases. The CDR3 consists of 14 residues. With V trimmed by 6 bases and J by 8 bases, 12 bases remained unmatched. Germline V gene data show CDR1 as DFQATT and CDR2 as SNEGSKA (reference sequence).

This clonotype was observed a few times. The chain couples TRBV2 to TRBJ2-3; 9 bases match TRBD1. This CDR3 has 14 amino acids. CDR1 and CDR2 (germline): SNHLY, FYNNEI. V shed 6 bases and J 4 bases; nucleotides not matched to a gene: 5. For the CDR3, the DNA is TGTGCCAGCAGACACGGACAGGGGTCAGATACGCAGTATTTT. Amino acids: CASRHGQGSDTQYF.

V usage is TRBV20-1 and J usage is TRBJ2-2; 8 bases are a match to TRBD2. This CDR3 spans 14 amino acids. The V gene end was trimmed by 6 bases and the J gene end by 1 base; junction bases not matched to a gene: 4. Per germline, CDR1 DFQATT and CDR2 SNEGSKA (reference sequence). This CDR3 reads CSARTSQNTGELFF. CDR3 DNA sequence: TGCAGTGCGAGGACTAGCCAGAACACCGGGGAGCTGTTTTTT.

This clonotype was seen ten or more times. This chain connects TRBV6-1 to TRBJ1-5; 7 positions agree with TRBD1. The CDR3 sequence is 15 residues long. J was trimmed by 3 bases and V by 4 bases; bases with no gene match: 6. Germline CDR1 is MNHNS and CDR2 is SASEGT. The CDR3 sequence is CASSAQTGYNQPQHF. CDR3 bases: TGTGCCAGCAGTGCCCAGACAGGGTACAATCAGCCCCAGCATTTT.

This clonotype was observed a handful of times. The chain links TRBV5-1 to TRBJ1-4; D gene unclear. This CDR3 comprises 15 residues. Germline CDR1 reads SGHRS; CDR2 reads YFSETQ. V lost 0 bases and J lost 3, with 9 bases in between. The CDR3 bases are TGCGCCAGCAGCTTGGCGGCTGCCCCTAATGAAAAACTGTTTTTT. The encoded protein is CASSLAAAPNEKLFF.

This clonotype was detected ten times or more. The chain links TRBV10-3 to TRBJ1-6; 8 bases are a match to TRBD1. V shed 5 bases and J 8 bases; nucleotides not matched to a gene: 5. The CDR3 length is 14 residues. The germline V gene encodes CDR1 ENHRY and CDR2 SYGVKD. CDR3 nucleotide sequence: TGTGCCATCAGTCAGGGACAGGCACATTCACCCCTCCACTTT. This translates into CAISQGQAHSPLHF.

As for this clonotype: The junction does not match germline at one end; this may be a read error. The chain combines TRBV12-3 or TRBV12-4 with TRBJ2-3, with TRBD2 matching 7 bases. The CDR3 is 14 residues long. CDR3 in amino acids: CASSFATSKDTQYF. The CDR3 coding sequence is TGTGCCAGCAGTTTTGCGACTAGCAAAGATACGCAGTATTTT.

This clonotype has a count of ten or more. The V gene is TRBV20-1, the J gene TRBJ2-5; 7 bases align to TRBD2. Trimming removed 0 bases from V and 9 bases from J; junction bases left unmatched: 1. CDR1 is DFQATT, CDR2 SNEGSKA, per germline (reference sequence). This CDR3 region has 11 residues. The CDR3 spells CSARDRGAQYF. CDR3 nucleotide sequence: TGCAGTGCTAGAGATCGGGGGGCCCAGTACTTC.

This clonotype was counted ten times or more. This chain connects TRBV10-3 to TRBJ2-7, with D perhaps matching TRBD1 or TRBD2 (5 bases each). Germline lookup yields CDR1 ENHRY and CDR2 SYGVKD. CDR3 length: 12 residues. The V end lost 1 base, the J end lost 9 bases, and 10 bases lay between the germline ends. CDR3 amino acids: CAISEWDQGQYF. The CDR3 nucleotides are TGTGCCATCAGTGAGTGGGACCAAGGGCAGTACTTC.

The V gene is TRBV3-1, the J gene TRBJ2-7; perhaps TRBD2 as D (7 bases). This CDR3 is built from 13 residues. Trimming pared 1 base from V and 6 bases from J, leaving 10 bases between. The germline gives CDR1 LGHDT, CDR2 YNNKEL (reference sequence). CDR3 in amino acids: CASSQGGGAEQYF. Written as DNA, the CDR3 is TGTGCCAGCAGCCAAGGGGGGGGCGCCGAGCAGTACTTC.